This T cell receptor beta chain was obtained from a study of shared clonotypes between healthy human individuals. Whole-study results and caveats: Genetic and exposure-history diversity was limited by the few donors.

TCRdb keeps only in-frame clones here, not all; method: immunoSEQ multiplex PCR. The top ten hold about 0.45% of the sample, which has approximately 1,500,000 clones, approximately 98% seen once. The ends were cut back, 5 bases at V and 1 base at J, with 14 bases in the middle. This CDR3 contains 15 residues. CDR1 and CDR2 (germline): SNHLY, FYNNEI. On this clone: As yet, its antigen is unknown.

This sequence originates from a young man in good health. The rearrangement joins TRBV2 to TRBJ2-5; D may be TRBD1 (6 bases). Sequenced sample: naive CD4+ T cells sorted from blood. The sample's subset: CD45RA+ positively selected. In DNA form, the CDR3 reads TGTGCCAGCAGTTACGTCAGGGGTACCCAAGAGACCCAGTACTTC. Translation: CASSYVRGTQETQYF.